Included here is one T cell receptor beta chain sequence, with context. The CDR3 sequence is 13 residues long. With 2 bases clipped from V and 14 bases from J, the junction kept 7 bases outside the gene matches. Germline assignment: CDR1 MNHNY and CDR2 SVGAGI (reference sequence). The entry originates in a study of blood T cell repertoires in COVID-19. As handled by the study authors: Reference gene primer amplification gave estimated nucleated cell counts. Sequenced by immunoSEQ multiplex PCR; TCRdb stores in-frame clones only, minus some. V and J calls and clone size follow that table, whereas D and trimming were derived from the DNA. The repertoire holds 35,000 to 45,000 clones, with about 85% as singletons.

The chain recombines TRBV6-6 with TRBJ2-5; 11 positions agree with TRBD2. Sequenced material: peripheral blood. The TCR originated in a man between 45 and 60 years old with active COVID-19. CDR3 amino acids: CASSYPGLAEIYF. CDR3 DNA: TGTGCCAGCAGTTACCCGGGACTAGCGGAGATTTACTTC.